This T cell receptor beta chain was identified during a study of blood T cell repertoires in COVID-19. Study in general: Acute and convalescent COVID-19 samples came from the United States, Italy and Spain. In each case, the material was cDNA or gDNA derived from T cells, B-cell-depleted T cells, or PBMCs.

This CDR3 region has 16 residues. Germline CDR1 LGHNT, CDR2 FRNRAP. The junction had 5 bases not matched to a gene; V was cut back by 4 bases and J by 4 bases. Recovery among Cohort 3 donors was established by two negative PCRs, clearance, or symptom resolution. Produced via immunoSEQ multiplex PCR; TCRdb's table is partial and in-frame only. The profile shows some 390,000 clones, roughly 90% of them singletons. The TCR originated in a woman in her 30s who had recovered from COVID-19. Sequenced: PBMCs or T cells enriched from blood (not recorded which). V gene TRBV12-5 combines with J gene TRBJ2-2, with 11 bases that match TRBD1. CDR3 DNA sequence: TGTGCTAGTGGTTCTCGGACAGGGGGCATCACCGGGGAGCTGTTTTTT. It yields the protein CASGSRTGGITGELFF.